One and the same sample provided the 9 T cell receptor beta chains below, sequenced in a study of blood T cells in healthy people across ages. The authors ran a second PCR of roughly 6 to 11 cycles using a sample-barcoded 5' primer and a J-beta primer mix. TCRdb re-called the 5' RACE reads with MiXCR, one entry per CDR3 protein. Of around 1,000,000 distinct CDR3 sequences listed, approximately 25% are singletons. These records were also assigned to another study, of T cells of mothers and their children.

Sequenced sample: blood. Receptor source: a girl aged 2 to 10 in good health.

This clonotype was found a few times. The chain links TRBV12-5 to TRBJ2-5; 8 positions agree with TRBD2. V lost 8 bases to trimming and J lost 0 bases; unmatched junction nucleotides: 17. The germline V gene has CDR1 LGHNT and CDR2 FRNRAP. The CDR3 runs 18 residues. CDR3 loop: CASSPEAPGLGDQETQYF. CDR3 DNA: TGTGCTAGTTCACCCGAAGCACCGGGACTAGGGGACCAAGAGACCCAGTACTTC.

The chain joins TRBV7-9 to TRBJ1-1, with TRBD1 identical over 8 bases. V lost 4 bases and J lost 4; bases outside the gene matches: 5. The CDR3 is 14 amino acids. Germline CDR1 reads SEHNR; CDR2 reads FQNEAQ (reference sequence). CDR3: CASSSKDRATEAFF. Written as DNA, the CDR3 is TGTGCCAGCAGCTCGAAGGACAGGGCCACTGAAGCTTTCTTT. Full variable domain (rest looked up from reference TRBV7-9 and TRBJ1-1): DTGVSQNPRHKITKRGQNVTFRCDPISEHNRLYWYRQTLGQGPEFLTYFQNEAQLEKSRLLSDRFSAERPKGSFSTLEIQRTEQGDSAMYLCASSSKDRATEAFFGQGTRLTVV.

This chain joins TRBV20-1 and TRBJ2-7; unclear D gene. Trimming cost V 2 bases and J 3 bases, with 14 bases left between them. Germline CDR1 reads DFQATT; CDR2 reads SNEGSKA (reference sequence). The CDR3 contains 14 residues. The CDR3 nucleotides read TGCAGTGCTAGATCCGTTATGGGCCACTACGAGCAGTACTTC. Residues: CSARSVMGHYEQYF.

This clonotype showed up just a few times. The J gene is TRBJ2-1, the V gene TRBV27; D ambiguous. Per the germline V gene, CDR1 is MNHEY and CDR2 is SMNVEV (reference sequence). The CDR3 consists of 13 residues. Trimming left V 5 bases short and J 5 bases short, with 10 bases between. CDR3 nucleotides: TGTGCCAGCAGTCTTAGCCTGAACAATGAGCAGTTCTTC. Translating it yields CASSLSLNNEQFF.

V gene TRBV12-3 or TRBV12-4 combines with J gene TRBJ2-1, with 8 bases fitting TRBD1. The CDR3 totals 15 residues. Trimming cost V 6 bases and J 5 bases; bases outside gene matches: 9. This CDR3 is CASSIDRGKNNEQFF. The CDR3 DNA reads TGTGCCAGCAGCATTGACAGGGGTAAGAACAATGAGCAGTTCTTC.

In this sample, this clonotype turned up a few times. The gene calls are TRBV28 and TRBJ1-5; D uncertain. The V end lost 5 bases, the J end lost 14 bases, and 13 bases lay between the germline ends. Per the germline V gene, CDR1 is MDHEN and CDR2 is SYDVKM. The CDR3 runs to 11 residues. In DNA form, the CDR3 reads TGTGCCAGCAGTCATGGACCGAAGGAGCATTTT. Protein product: CASSHGPKEHF.

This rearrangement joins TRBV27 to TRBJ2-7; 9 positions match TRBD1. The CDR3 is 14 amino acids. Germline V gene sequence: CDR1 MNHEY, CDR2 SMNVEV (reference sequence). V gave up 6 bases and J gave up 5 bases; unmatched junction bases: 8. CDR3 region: CASRPGTGLHEQYF. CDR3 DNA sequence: TGTGCCAGCAGGCCCGGGACAGGGCTCCACGAGCAGTACTTC.

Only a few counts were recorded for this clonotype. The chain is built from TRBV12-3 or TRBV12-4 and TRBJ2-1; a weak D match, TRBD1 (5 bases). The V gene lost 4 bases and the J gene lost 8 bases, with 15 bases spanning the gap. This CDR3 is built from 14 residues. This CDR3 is CASSSGHTKDEQFF. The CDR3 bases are TGTGCCAGCAGTTCCGGACACACCAAGGATGAGCAGTTCTTC.

Written as DNA, the CDR3 is TGTGCCAGCTCACGGGGGCTTATTCCCTACGAGCAGTACTTC. Translating gives CASSRGLIPYEQYF. V gene TRBV18 combines with J gene TRBJ2-7, with a tentative D call TRBD1 (6 bases). Trimming took off 4 bases at V and 2 bases at J, with 12 bases between the two ends. In germline, CDR1 is KGHSH, CDR2 LQKENI. The CDR3 is 14 residues long.